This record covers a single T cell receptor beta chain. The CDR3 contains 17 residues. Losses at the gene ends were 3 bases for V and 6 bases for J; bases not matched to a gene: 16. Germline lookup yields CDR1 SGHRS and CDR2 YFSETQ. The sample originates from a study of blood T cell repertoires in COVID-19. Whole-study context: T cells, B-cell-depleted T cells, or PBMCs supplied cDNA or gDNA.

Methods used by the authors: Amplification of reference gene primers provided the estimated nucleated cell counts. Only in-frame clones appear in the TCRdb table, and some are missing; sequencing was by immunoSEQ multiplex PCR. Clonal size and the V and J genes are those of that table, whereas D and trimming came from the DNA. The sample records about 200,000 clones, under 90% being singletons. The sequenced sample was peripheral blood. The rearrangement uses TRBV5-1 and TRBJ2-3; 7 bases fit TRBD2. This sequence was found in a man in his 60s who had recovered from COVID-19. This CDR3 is CASSYGALATSVDTQYF. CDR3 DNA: TGCGCCAGCAGCTACGGGGCACTAGCGACCTCCGTGGATACGCAGTATTTT.